This T cell receptor beta chain was captured in a study of cytomegalovirus exposure and HLA in healthy donors. Study-level background: Out of roughly 170 million T cells, an earlier analysis found around 110 million unique TCR beta sequences in total. Study-wide results and limits: In all likelihood, a cluster of highly shared sequence variants was a sequencing artifact.

In regard to this clone: The antigen is undetermined.

Germline V gene data show CDR1 as SGHTA and CDR2 as FQGNSA. The ends were cut back, 3 bases at V and 8 bases at J, with 19 bases in the middle. The CDR3 runs 15 residues. Primers included in the PCR were 60 Vbeta and 13 Jbeta primers. The assay was immunoSEQ multiplex PCR, and TCRdb's table has in-frame clones only and misses some. The sample holds some 100,000 clones; around three quarters are singletons and the top ten take roughly 2.7%. Donors counted as nominally healthy when sampled, yet unrecorded immune exposures were likely. Sequencing used PBMCs. The source is a female donor in good health and CMV-seronegative. The chain uses TRBV7-2 and TRBJ1-2; D possibly corresponds to TRBD1 (6 bases). The CDR3 nucleotides read TGTGCCAGCAGCTTTTTCGGGGGGGGCACGGTGGGCTACACCTTC. It yields the protein CASSFFGGGTVGYTF.